This is a list of T cell receptor beta chains from one sample in a study of cytomegalovirus exposure and HLA in healthy donors. Here immunoSEQ multiplex PCR was the method, and the copy in TCRdb shows in-frame clones only, minus some. The sample holds over 150,000 clones; around 70% are singletons and the top ten take roughly 2%. The sample was PBMCs. The receptors originated from a man aged 25-40 years in good health and CMV-seronegative. CDR3s include the opening cysteine and the closing phenylalanine or tryptophan.

CDR3	V	J
CASSTTGNTEAFF	TRBV19	TRBJ1-1
CASSDRGRDEETQYF	TRBV7-2	TRBJ2-5
CASSFSLFGERRETQYF	TRBV5-8	TRBJ2-5
CASSVRQGRFAKGYTF	TRBV9	TRBJ1-2
CASSLAGTGGNSPLHF	TRBV27	TRBJ1-6
CSSSPSDYGYTF	TRBV7-9	TRBJ1-2
CASSLAGGGFANTGELFF	TRBV5-1	TRBJ2-2
CSVEDGEGLAYTEAFF	TRBV29-1	TRBJ1-1
CASSPRDRLNTEAFF	TRBV7-9	TRBJ1-1
CASSLTLRQGFRGEQYF	TRBV5-1	.
CASSVALAGGLNTGELFF	TRBV9	TRBJ2-2
CASTLGARINEQFF	TRBV5-6	TRBJ2-1
CAISELQGTTIYF	TRBV10-3	TRBJ1-3
CASSFGTSGGDTQYF	TRBV5-6	TRBJ2-3
CASSQENRAGEKLFF	TRBV4-2	TRBJ1-4
CASSFGSGGLTSYEQYF	TRBV7-2	TRBJ2-7
CATDLTYPGNHQETQYF	TRBV28	TRBJ2-5
CASSLGQGRDEQYF	TRBV5-1	TRBJ2-7
CASRTGGTEAFF	TRBV19	TRBJ1-1
CAWSVRRGTEAFF	TRBV30	TRBJ1-1
CASSSSLGVQETQYF	TRBV27	TRBJ2-5
CASSLTGQQYF	TRBV13	TRBJ2-5
CASSSTTGAETQYF	TRBV5-6	TRBJ2-5
CASSPFPSPEAFF	TRBV28	TRBJ1-1
CASLRGSTGELFF	TRBV19	TRBJ2-2
CASSVGPSNEKLFF	TRBV9	TRBJ1-4
CASSEGQGIDEQYF	TRBV2	.
CASSEHLNTEAFF	TRBV6-4	TRBJ1-1
CASSSPSTDTQYF	TRBV7-6	TRBJ2-3
CASSIPGKQPQNF	TRBV19	TRBJ1-5
CASSPELGGGNEQFF	TRBV7-8	TRBJ2-1
CASSYSRDRAHNEQFF	TRBV6-5	TRBJ2-1
CASRTGTRVETQYF	TRBV5-1	TRBJ2-5
CASSLATDPTF	TRBV5-8	TRBJ2-7
CASSPLAGGGTDTQYF	TRBV7-2	TRBJ2-3
CASSLRTGNNQPQHF	TRBV6-6	TRBJ1-5
CASSEEGSGELFF	TRBV6-1	TRBJ2-2